The 16 T cell receptor beta chains in this list originate from one sample, sequenced in a study of control samples from healthy donors and cancer patients. TCRdb's copy holds only in-frame clones and misses some; the assay was immunoSEQ multiplex PCR. The sample consists of 120,000 to 150,000 clones, 90% to 95% of them appearing once. Sequencing was performed on blood. These receptors all stem from a man aged 40-50 years in good health.

This clone has a single count. The rearrangement links TRBV7-9 to TRBJ2-7; no clear D gene. The CDR3 covers 13 residues. Germline assignment: CDR1 SEHNR and CDR2 FQNEAQ (reference sequence). V was shortened by 6 bases and J by 4 bases, with 13 bases between the two germline ends. The CDR3 DNA reads TGTGCCAGCAGATCAAAATTCAGTTACGAGCAGTACTTC. The encoded protein is CASRSKFSYEQYF.

The genes are TRBV29-1 and TRBJ2-2; possibly TRBD1 for D (6 bases). Germline CDR1 and CDR2: SQVTM and ANQGSEA. This CDR3 spans 14 amino acids. With 6 bases removed from V and 1 base from J, the gap between germline ends came to 12 bases. The CDR3 nucleotides are TGCAGCGTCCTAGGGACACTGAACACCGGGGAGCTGTTTTTT. Translation: CSVLGTLNTGELFF.

The chain combines TRBV20-1 with TRBJ1-2, with TRBD1 matching over 8 bases. The CDR3 totals 14 residues. Trimming cost V 3 bases and J 7 bases; bases outside gene matches: 10. In germline, CDR1 is DFQATT, CDR2 SNEGSKA (reference sequence). This CDR3 reads CSASEAGGLGGYTF. In nucleotides, the CDR3 is TGCAGTGCTAGTGAGGCAGGGGGCCTTGGTGGCTACACCTTC.

The V gene is TRBV7-9, the J gene TRBJ2-7; D is unresolved. V shed 0 bases and J shed 3 bases, with 12 bases lying between them. The CDR3 runs 15 residues. Per the germline V gene, CDR1 is SEHNR and CDR2 is FQNEAQ (reference sequence). The CDR3: CASSLATNGVYEQYF. CDR3 DNA sequence: TGTGCCAGCAGCTTAGCGACAAATGGAGTCTACGAGCAGTACTTC.

The rearrangement uses TRBV27 and TRBJ1-1; 7 bases agree with TRBD1. This CDR3 has 14 residues. The germline CDR1 and CDR2 sequences are MNHEY and SMNVEV (reference sequence). The ends lost 2 bases at V and 2 bases at J; junction bases unmatched: 2. CDR3 DNA: TGTGCCAGCAGTTTAGACAGGGTAAACACTGAAGCTTTCTTT. Protein: CASSLDRVNTEAFF.

The genes are TRBV7-6 and TRBJ2-7, with 7 bases that match TRBD1. Germline V gene lookup returns CDR1 SGHVS and CDR2 FNYEAQ. The CDR3 totals 16 residues. V shed 2 bases, J shed 2 bases, and the junction held 9 bases outside the gene matches. CDR3 sequence reads: CASSLLGTVFPYEQYF. CDR3 in DNA: TGTGCCAGCAGCTTACTAGGGACAGTATTCCCCTACGAGCAGTACTTC. The full variable domain, completed using reference TRBV7-6 and TRBJ2-7, is GAGVSQSPRYKVTKRGQDVALRCDPISGHVSLYWYRQALGQGPEFLTYFNYEAQQDKSGLPNDRFSAERPEGSISTLTIQRTEQRDSAMYRCASSLLGTVFPYEQYFGPGTRLTVT.

This chain links TRBV3-1 (or the pseudogene TRBV3-2) with TRBJ1-6; D uncertain. The CDR3 loop spans 16 amino acids. Deletions cut 1 base from V and 3 bases from J, with 10 bases between. Germline CDR1 reads LGHDT; CDR2 reads YNNKEL (reference sequence). The CDR3 loop reads CASSQGPSDYNSPLHF. In DNA, the CDR3 is TGTGCCAGCAGCCAAGGTCCTTCAGACTATAATTCACCCCTCCACTTT.

This clone was seen a few times. This sequence joins TRBV27 and TRBJ1-5; 11 bases map to TRBD1. This CDR3 comprises 14 residues. After removal of 5 bases from V and 7 bases from J, the junction contained 4 bases not matched to a gene. CDR1 is MNHEY, CDR2 SMNVEV, per germline (reference sequence). CDR3 nucleotide sequence: TGTGCCAGCAGTCGGGGACAGGGGGGGCAGCCCCAGCATTTT. Translation: CASSRGQGGQPQHF.

V usage is TRBV9 and J usage is TRBJ2-1, with a tentative D call TRBD1 (5 bases). Germline V gene lookup returns CDR1 SGDLS and CDR2 YYNGEE. CDR3 length: 15 amino acids. V lost 0 bases and J lost 1, with 8 bases in between. CDR3 bases: TGTGCCAGCAGCGTAGCTACAGGTTCCTACAATGAGCAGTTCTTC. Its protein is CASSVATGSYNEQFF.

The sample holds one count of this clone. In the same sample, other DNA sequences code for this CDR3. The genes are TRBV20-1 and TRBJ2-5; no reliable D call. V was cut by 3 bases and J by 2 bases, with 4 bases left in between. There are 11 residues in the CDR3. CDR1 is DFQATT and CDR2 is SNEGSKA in the germline V gene (reference sequence). CDR3 nucleotides: TGCAGTGCTAGGTTACAAGAGACCCAGTACTTC. Its translation is CSARLQETQYF.

The chain carries TRBV11-1 and TRBJ2-1; D is unclear. Trimming stripped 2 bases from V and 5 bases from J, with 10 bases between. Germline V lookup: CDR1 SGHAT, CDR2 FQDESV (reference sequence). The CDR3 has 14 amino acids. CDR3 sequence: CASSLRPGDNEQFF. DNA of the CDR3: TGTGCCAGCAGCTTACGTCCCGGAGACAATGAGCAGTTCTTC.

The rearrangement joins TRBV6-5 to TRBJ1-1; 9 bases are shared with TRBD1. The CDR3 runs 12 residues. The J segment lost 2 bases and the V segment lost 11 bases, leaving 3 bases of the junction unmatched. Germline CDR1 and CDR2: MNHEY and SVGAGI. Here the CDR3 DNA reads TGTGCCGGGGGACAGGGCAACACTGAAGCTTTCTTT. Protein: CAGGQGNTEAFF.

The CDR3 spells CASSQVQGSYEQYF. The CDR3 nucleotides are TGCGCCAGCAGCCAAGTACAGGGCTCCTACGAGCAGTACTTC. The chain uses TRBV4-3 and TRBJ2-7, with D possibly being TRBD1 (6 bases). The germline CDR1 and CDR2 sequences are LGHNA and YSLEER. CDR3 length equals 14 residues. Trimming pared 1 base from V and 0 bases from J, leaving 7 bases between.

In this sample, this clone turned up once. This rearrangement joins TRBV9 to TRBJ2-3, with D perhaps given as TRBD1 or TRBD2 (5 bases each). In germline, CDR1 is SGDLS, CDR2 YYNGEE. This CDR3 spans 17 amino acids. The germline V and J ends were trimmed by 4 bases and 1 base, with 19 bases remaining between them. CDR3 in amino acids: CASSPWVGVYGTDTQYF. DNA of the CDR3: TGTGCCAGCAGCCCTTGGGTGGGGGTATACGGCACAGATACGCAGTATTTT.

This chain joins TRBV27 and TRBJ2-7; 12 bases line up with TRBD1. CDR1 is MNHEY, CDR2 SMNVEV, per germline (reference sequence). The CDR3 totals 16 residues. The junction had 9 bases not matched to a gene; V was cut back by 2 bases and J by 7 bases. This chain's CDR3 is CASSLNPGQGAREQYF. The CDR3 DNA is TGTGCCAGCAGTTTAAATCCGGGACAGGGGGCACGGGAGCAGTACTTC.

V usage is TRBV6-6 and J usage is TRBJ2-2; 9 nucleotides match TRBD1. Germline V lookup: CDR1 MNHNY, CDR2 SVGAGI (reference sequence). The J segment lost 10 bases and the V segment lost 5 bases, leaving 8 bases of the junction unmatched. The CDR3 length is 14 residues. This CDR3 is CASSTRTGALELFF. As DNA, the CDR3 is TGTGCCAGCAGTACCAGGACAGGGGCTCTGGAGCTGTTTTTT.